The clone carrying this TCR beta chain was detected ten times or more. In each sequencing run, over 160 million TCR-beta sequences were generated from 15-18 subjects. MiXCR was run by TCRdb on the 5' RACE reads, yielding one entry per CDR3 protein. The table has roughly 38,000 distinct CDR3 sequences, about 7% seen once. Germline V gives CDR1 SNHLY, CDR2 FYNNEI. This CDR3 comprises 12 residues. V lost 5 bases, J lost 8 bases, and 12 bases lay in between. The sample belongs to a study of neurological immune-mediated disorders. It was from 2 million PBMCs stored at -80 C that the unsorted libraries were obtained.

The sequencing sample was made of PBMCs. This TCR came from a woman between 35 and 50 years old in good health. The rearrangement links TRBV2 to TRBJ1-2; D gene ambiguous. The DNA of the CDR3 is TGTGCCAGCAGTCCGTCGATCTGGGGCTACACCTTC. Translating gives CASSPSIWGYTF.